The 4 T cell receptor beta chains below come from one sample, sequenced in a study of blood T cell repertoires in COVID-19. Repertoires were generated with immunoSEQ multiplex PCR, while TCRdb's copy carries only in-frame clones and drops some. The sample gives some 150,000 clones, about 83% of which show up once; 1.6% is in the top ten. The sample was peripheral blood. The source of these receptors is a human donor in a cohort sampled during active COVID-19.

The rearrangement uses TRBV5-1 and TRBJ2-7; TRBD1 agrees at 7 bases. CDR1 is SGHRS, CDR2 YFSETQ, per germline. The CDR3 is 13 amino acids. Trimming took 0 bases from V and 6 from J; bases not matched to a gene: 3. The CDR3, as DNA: TGCGCCAGCAGCTTGGGGACAGGTGGCGAGCAGTACTTC. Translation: CASSLGTGGEQYF.

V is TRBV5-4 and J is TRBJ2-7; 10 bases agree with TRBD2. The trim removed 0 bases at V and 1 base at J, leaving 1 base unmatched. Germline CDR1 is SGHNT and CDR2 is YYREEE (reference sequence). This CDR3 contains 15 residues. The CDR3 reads CASSLDSGRSYEQYF. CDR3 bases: TGTGCCAGCAGCTTGGATAGCGGGAGGTCCTACGAGCAGTACTTC.

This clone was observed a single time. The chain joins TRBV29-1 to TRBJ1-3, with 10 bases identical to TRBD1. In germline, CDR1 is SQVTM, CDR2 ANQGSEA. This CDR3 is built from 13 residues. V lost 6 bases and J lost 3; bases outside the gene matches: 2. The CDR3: CSVRTGGGNTIYF. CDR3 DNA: TGCAGCGTGCGGACAGGGGGTGGAAACACCATATATTTT.

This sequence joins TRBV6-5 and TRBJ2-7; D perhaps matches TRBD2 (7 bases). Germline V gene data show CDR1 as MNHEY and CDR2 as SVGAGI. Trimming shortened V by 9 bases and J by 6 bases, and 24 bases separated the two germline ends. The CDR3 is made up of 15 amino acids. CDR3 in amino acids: CASHLGGVKDGEQYF. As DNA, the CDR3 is TGTGCCAGTCATTTAGGGGGGGTGAAGGATGGCGAGCAGTACTTC.